This TCR beta chain was sequenced during a study of shared clonotypes between healthy human individuals. Study observations and caveats: Naive subsets usually exceeded memory subsets in estimated richness. About 5% was the fraction of naive CD4 clonotypes found shared across a few donors.

This clone showed up just once. Its antigen is not known. V dropped 7 bases and J dropped 11 bases, with 15 bases sitting between them. The CDR3 has 12 amino acids. Germline CDR1 MNHNS, CDR2 SASEGT. The method was immunoSEQ multiplex PCR; TCRdb's version includes in-frame clones alone and lacks a portion of them. The repertoire holds roughly 2,300,000 clones, less than 95% seen once, with about 0.36% in the top ten. The receptor was isolated from a man aged 18-30 years in good health. Some clones in this sample may be carry-over from other donors' samples. Sequenced material: naive CD4+ T cells from PBMCs. Subset given: CD45RA+ positively selected. The V call is TRBV6-1, the J call TRBJ2-1; D is possibly TRBD1 (6 bases). This chain's CDR3 is CASTRQALKQFF. The CDR3 nucleotides read TGTGCCAGCACAAGACAGGCCTTAAAGCAGTTCTTC.